This TCR beta chain is drawn from a study of shared clonotypes between healthy human individuals. General study findings and limits: The study generally estimated greater richness for naive than memory subsets. Rarefaction gave evidence that sorted-subset sequencing remained incomplete despite large depth.

The V gene's germline CDR1 is SGHRS and CDR2 YFSETQ. The V and J ends lost 4 bases and 1 base, in that order; junction bases with no gene match: 5. CDR3 length equals 15 residues. Concerning this clone: The target antigen is unknown.

Repertoires were generated with immunoSEQ multiplex PCR, while TCRdb's copy carries only in-frame clones and drops some. The top ten hold around 0.61% of the sample, which has 1 million to 1.3 million clones, 75% to 85% seen once. J is TRBJ2-1 and V is TRBV5-1; 7 bases align to TRBD1. This clonotype was sampled from a man between 18 and 35 years old in good health. Some clones in this sample may be carry-over from other donors' samples. Sequenced: memory CD4+ T cells from PBMCs. Subset given: CD45RA-negative fraction. Here the CDR3 reads CASSRGQNSYNEQFF. The DNA for the CDR3 is TGCGCCAGCAGCCGGGGACAGAATTCCTACAATGAGCAGTTCTTC. Drawing the rest from reference TRBV5-1 and TRBJ2-1, the complete variable domain is KAGVTQTPRYLIKTRGQQVTLSCSPISGHRSVSWYQQTPGQGLQFLFEYFSETQRNKGNFPGRFSGRQFSNSRSEMNVSTLELGDSALYLCASSRGQNSYNEQFFGPGTRLTVL.